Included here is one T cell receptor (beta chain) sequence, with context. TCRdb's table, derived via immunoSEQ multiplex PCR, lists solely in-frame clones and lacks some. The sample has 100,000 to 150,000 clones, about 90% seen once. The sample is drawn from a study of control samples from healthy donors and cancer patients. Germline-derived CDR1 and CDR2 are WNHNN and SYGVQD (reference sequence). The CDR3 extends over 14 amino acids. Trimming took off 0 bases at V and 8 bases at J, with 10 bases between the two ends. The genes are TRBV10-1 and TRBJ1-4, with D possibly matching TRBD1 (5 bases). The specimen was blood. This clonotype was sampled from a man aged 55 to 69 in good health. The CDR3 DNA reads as TGCGCCAGCAGTGAGTCGACAGCTCGGGAAAAACTGTTTTTT. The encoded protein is CASSESTAREKLFF.